This TCR beta chain came from a study of identical twins. Germline V gives CDR1 SGHVS, CDR2 FQNEAQ. The V segment lost 7 bases and the J segment 2 bases; nucleotides outside the gene matches: 7. CDR3 length: 14 amino acids. This clonotype was observed many times. Its antigen is undetermined. The study, taken as a whole, reports: Fewer insertions marked abundant cord blood beta clonotypes; young adult naive trended weakly, memory not at all.

TCRdb re-called the 5' RACE reads with MiXCR, one entry per CDR3 protein. This repertoire shows about 660,000 distinct CDR3 sequences, approximately 9% found once; its top ten account for roughly 0.97%. The same data also went into a second study, on yellow fever vaccine responses in identical twins.

This TCR derives from a woman between 18 and 30 years old in good health. Sequencing input: PBMCs. This chain uses TRBV7-8 with TRBJ2-5; 7 bases align to TRBD1. Here the CDR3 reads CASIKGASQETQYF. CDR3 in DNA: TGTGCCAGCATCAAGGGGGCTAGTCAAGAGACCCAGTACTTC.